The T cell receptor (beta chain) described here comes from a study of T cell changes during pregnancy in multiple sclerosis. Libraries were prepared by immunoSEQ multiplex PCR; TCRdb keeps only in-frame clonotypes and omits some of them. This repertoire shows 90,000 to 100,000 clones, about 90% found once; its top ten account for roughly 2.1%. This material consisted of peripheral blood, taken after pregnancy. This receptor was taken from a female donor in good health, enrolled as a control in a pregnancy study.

The CDR3 region is CTSSQGQGCTEAFF. CDR3 DNA: TGCACCAGCAGCCAGGGACAGGGGTGCACTGAAGCTTTCTTT. This chain joins TRBV1 and TRBJ1-1; the DNA was not used to check the table's D call, TRBD1. TRBV1 is annotated as a pseudogene. This CDR3 has 14 amino acids.